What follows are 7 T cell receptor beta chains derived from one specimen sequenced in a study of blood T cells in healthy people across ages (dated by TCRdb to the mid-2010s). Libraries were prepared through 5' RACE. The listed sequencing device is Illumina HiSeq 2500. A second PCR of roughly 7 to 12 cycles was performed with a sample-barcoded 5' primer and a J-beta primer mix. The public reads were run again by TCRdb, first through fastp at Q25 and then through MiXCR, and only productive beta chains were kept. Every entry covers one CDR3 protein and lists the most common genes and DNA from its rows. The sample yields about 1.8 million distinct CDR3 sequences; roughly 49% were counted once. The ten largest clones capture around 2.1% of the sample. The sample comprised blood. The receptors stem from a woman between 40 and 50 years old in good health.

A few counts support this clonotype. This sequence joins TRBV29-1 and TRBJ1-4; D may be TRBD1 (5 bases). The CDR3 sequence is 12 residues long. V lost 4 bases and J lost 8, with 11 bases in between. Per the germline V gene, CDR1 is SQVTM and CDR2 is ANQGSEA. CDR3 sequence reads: CSVGGGGEKLFF. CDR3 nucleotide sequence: TGCAGCGTTGGGGGGGGAGGAGAAAAACTGTTTTTT.

The DNA of the CDR3 is TGTGCCAGCAGCCCGGGGACAGGATCTCCCTACGAGCAGTACTTC. It codes for CASSPGTGSPYEQYF. The J gene is TRBJ2-7, the V gene TRBV7-2, with 8 bases lining up with TRBD1. This CDR3 has 15 amino acids. Trimming at V came to 5 bases and at J to 2 bases, leaving 8 bases not matched to a gene. The germline V gene encodes CDR1 SGHTA and CDR2 FQGNSA.

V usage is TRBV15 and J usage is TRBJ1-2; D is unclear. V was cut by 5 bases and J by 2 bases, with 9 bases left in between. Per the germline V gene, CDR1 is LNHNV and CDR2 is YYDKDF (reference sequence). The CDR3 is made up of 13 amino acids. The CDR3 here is CATSPDQNYGYTF. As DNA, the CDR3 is TGTGCCACCAGCCCAGACCAGAACTATGGCTACACCTTC.

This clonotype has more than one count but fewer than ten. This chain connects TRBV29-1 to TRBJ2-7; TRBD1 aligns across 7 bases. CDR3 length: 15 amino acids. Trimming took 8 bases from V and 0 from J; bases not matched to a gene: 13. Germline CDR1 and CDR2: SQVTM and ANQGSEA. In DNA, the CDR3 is TGCAGCATAGAAATTGCCGGGACAGCCTCCTACGAGCAGTACTTC. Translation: CSIEIAGTASYEQYF.

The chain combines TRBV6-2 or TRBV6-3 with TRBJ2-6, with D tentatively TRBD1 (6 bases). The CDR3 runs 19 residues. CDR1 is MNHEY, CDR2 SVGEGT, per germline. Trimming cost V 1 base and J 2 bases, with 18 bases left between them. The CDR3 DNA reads TGTGCCAGCAGTTACTTCATTGGCCAGGGGCAACCTGGGGCCAACGTCCTGACTTTC. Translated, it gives CASSYFIGQGQPGANVLTF.

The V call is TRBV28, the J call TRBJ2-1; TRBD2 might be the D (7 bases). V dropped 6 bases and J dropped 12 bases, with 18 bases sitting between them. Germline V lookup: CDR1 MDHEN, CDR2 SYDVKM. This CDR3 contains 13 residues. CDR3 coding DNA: TGTGCCAGCAGCCAGACCAAAGGGGGGGGGCAGTTCTTC. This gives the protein CASSQTKGGGQFF.

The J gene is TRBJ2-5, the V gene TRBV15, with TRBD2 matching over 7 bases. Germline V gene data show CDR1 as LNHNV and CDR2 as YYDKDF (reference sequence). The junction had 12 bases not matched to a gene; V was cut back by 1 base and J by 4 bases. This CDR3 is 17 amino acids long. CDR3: CATSRVASGGFGETQYF. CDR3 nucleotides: TGTGCCACCAGCAGAGTAGCTAGCGGTGGTTTTGGAGAGACCCAGTACTTC.